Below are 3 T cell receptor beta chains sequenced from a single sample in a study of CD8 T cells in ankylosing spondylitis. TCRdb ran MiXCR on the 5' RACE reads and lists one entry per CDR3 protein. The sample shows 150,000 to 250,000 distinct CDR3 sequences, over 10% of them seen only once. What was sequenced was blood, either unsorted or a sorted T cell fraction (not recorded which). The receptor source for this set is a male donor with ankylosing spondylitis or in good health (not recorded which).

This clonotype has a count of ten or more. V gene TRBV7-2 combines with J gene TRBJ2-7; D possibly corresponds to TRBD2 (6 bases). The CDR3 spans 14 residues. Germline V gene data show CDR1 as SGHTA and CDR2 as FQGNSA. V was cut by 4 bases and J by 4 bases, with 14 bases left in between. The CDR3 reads CASSYGGPGYEQYF. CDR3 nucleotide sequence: TGTGCCAGCAGCTATGGAGGGCCGGGGTACGAGCAGTACTTC.

The CDR3 coding sequence is TGTGCCAGCAGCCCCACCGGGCCTTCCGTCGGCTATGGCTACACCTTC. It encodes CASSPTGPSVGYGYTF. V usage is TRBV7-9 and J usage is TRBJ1-2; D not certain. The CDR3 length is 16 residues. Trimming cost V 5 bases and J 4 bases, with 20 bases left between them. Per the germline V gene, CDR1 is SEHNR and CDR2 is FQNEAQ (reference sequence).

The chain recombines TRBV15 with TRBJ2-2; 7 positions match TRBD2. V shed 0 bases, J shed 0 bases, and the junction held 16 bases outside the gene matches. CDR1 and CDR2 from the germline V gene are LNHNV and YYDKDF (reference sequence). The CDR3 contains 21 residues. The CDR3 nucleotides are TGTGCCACCAGCAGAGATCCGGAGAGGCTGGCGGGGGACCCGAACACCGGGGAGCTGTTTTTT. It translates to CATSRDPERLAGDPNTGELFF.